This TCR beta chain was identified in a study of T cells after yellow fever vaccination (dated by TCRdb to between 2018 and 2020). Study-level background: The SMART-Seq v4 Ultra Low Input RNA kit was used to prepare libraries from fractions with low cell numbers. To track T-cell clones before and after primary and booster YFV17D yellow fever vaccination, bulk TCR alpha and beta repertoires were sequenced longitudinally. Two healthy male donors made up the cohort, one aged 18 to 29 years and the other aged 30 to 40 years. Blood was drawn at multiple timepoints before and after primary and secondary immunization, with bulk PBMC replicates and cell subsets isolated. Results the study describes overall, beyond this receptor: Most clones expanded after primary vaccination (almost 98% of CD4 and approximately 90% of CD8) were re-detected after the booster, suggesting that broad memory maintenance occurred. A small share of clonotypes was detected in both CD4 and CD8 compartments, with the overlap likely arising from convergent recombination. Because abundant contaminating clonotypes from the bulk population could be contained in FACS-sorted repertoires, computational filtering was required. Compared with the primary T-cell response, the secondary T-cell response was faster but weaker, reaching its peak on day 5 rather than on day 15. Because only two donors were included in the study, the extent to which the findings can be generalized is limited.

TCR cDNA was synthesized by 5'RACE template switching, which introduced a universal primer site and unique molecular identifiers. Priming of cDNA synthesis was performed from both the TCR alpha and TCR beta constant segments. Library amplification used two PCR steps, and the second PCR step added sample barcodes and sequencing adapters. Sequencing of libraries was performed on Illumina HiSeq 2500 (2x100 bp) or NovaSeq (2x150 bp). Concerning the study's data processing: Demultiplexing of reads and collapsing into UMI consensus sequences were performed with MIGEC, and V(D)J alignment was carried out with MiXCR. Vaccine-responding clonotypes were identified with edgeR using replicate PBMC samples, with FDR below 0.01 and a log2 fold change above 5 up to day 15 being required. Each bulk clonotype received a CD4 or CD8 identity based on whether the sequenced CD4 or CD8 repertoire contained that clonotype at higher abundance. The public sequencing data were trimmed at Q25 with fastp and processed into clonotypes with MiXCR by TCRdb, which kept only in-frame beta chains. CDR3 protein duplicates are merged, each entry listing the most common genes and DNA. The V and J calls were not made by the authors but by TCRdb's processing. The sample profile shows fewer than 150,000 distinct CDR3 sequences; about 7.7% of them were found once. Jointly, the top ten make up less than 0.85% of the sample.

Its CDR3 holds 16 amino acids, cysteine through phenylalanine. The kept DNA is CDR3 alone, 48 bases in frame from the first base. Sequences LGHNA (CDR1) and YSLEER (CDR2) are obtained from the germline V gene. After removal of 1 base from V and 7 bases from J, the junction retains 8 bases not matched to a gene. In its sample, this clonotype was seen many times. No antigen is known for it. No much larger clone exists at a distance of one base, and base qualities are not known. Sample treatment or condition, as interpreted from the label and publication: live attenuated yellow fever vaccine strain. PBMCs were isolated from peripheral blood using a standard Ficoll-Paque protocol. Dynabeads CD4 and CD8 positive selection kits were used to isolate CD4 and CD8 T-cell fractions. RNA was extracted with TriZol from bulk PBMCs, CD4 and CD8 fractions, and dextramer-positive and dextramer-negative fractions.

The input for sequencing was CD4+ T cells sorted from PBMCs, taken 5 days after the yellow fever booster vaccination. Recombination joined TRBV4-3 with TRBJ2-1, with 9 bases matching TRBD2. This sequence originates from a man aged 25 to 45 who received the YFV17D yellow fever vaccine. The CDR3 protein sequence reads: CASSQVFSGRLNEQFF. The DNA sequence reads TGCGCCAGCAGCCAAGTCTTCAGCGGGAGGTTGAATGAGCAGTTCTTC.